One and the same sample provided the 10 T cell receptor beta chains below, sequenced in a study of shared clonotypes between healthy human individuals. The method was immunoSEQ multiplex PCR; TCRdb's version includes in-frame clones alone and lacks a portion of them. The sample lists approximately 2.1 million clones, approximately 95% occurring once. The material sequenced was naive CD4+ T cells from PBMCs. The subset was: CD45RA+ positively selected. The receptors originated from a man aged 18 to 29 in good health. Some clones in this sample may be carry-over from other donors' samples.

This chain joins TRBV5-4 and TRBJ1-2; D is undetermined. Germline assignment: CDR1 SGHNT and CDR2 YYREEE (reference sequence). The CDR3 loop spans 14 amino acids. The V end lost 0 bases, the J end lost 2 bases, and 8 bases lay between the germline ends. CDR3 DNA: TGTGCCAGCAGCTTGGGCAGCCCAAACTATGGCTACACCTTC. Translation gives CASSLGSPNYGYTF.

J is TRBJ2-2 and V is TRBV6-6; D is perhaps TRBD2 (6 bases). This CDR3 has 14 residues. Germline assignment: CDR1 MNHNY and CDR2 SVGAGI (reference sequence). V shed 6 bases and J shed 5 bases, with 13 bases lying between them. The CDR3 coding sequence is TGTGCCAGCAGGAGAGGAGGGCGAACCGGGGAGCTGTTTTTT. It yields the protein CASRRGGRTGELFF.

This clone came up once. The CDR3 region has the DNA TGTGCCAGCAGCTTAACTTTGGCGGGATACAATGAGCAGTTCTTC. Translated, it gives CASSLTLAGYNEQFF. The chain joins TRBV7-7 to TRBJ2-1; a weak D match, TRBD2 (6 bases). V lost 2 bases, J lost 4 bases, and 12 bases lay in between. The length of the CDR3 is 15 residues. Germline V gives CDR1 SSHAT, CDR2 FNYEAQ (reference sequence).

The chain employs TRBV5-4 and TRBJ2-7, with D possibly matching TRBD1 (6 bases). The V end lost 0 bases, the J end lost 3 bases, and 13 bases lay between the germline ends. CDR1 and CDR2 (germline): SGHNT, YYREEE (reference sequence). This CDR3 contains 15 residues. CDR3 nucleotides: TGTGCCAGCAGCTTGGCCGCAGGGGAGAACTACGAGCAGTACTTC. The encoded protein is CASSLAAGENYEQYF.

This clone has just one count. The chain recombines TRBV4-3 with TRBJ1-4; a possible D gene is TRBD1 (5 bases). Per germline, CDR1 LGHNA and CDR2 YSLEER. The V and J ends lost 4 bases and 8 bases respectively, with 17 bases between them. The CDR3 runs to 15 residues. The CDR3, as DNA: TGCGCCAGCAGCCCAGCCCGTAGGGGCTTCGAAAAACTGTTTTTT. Translating it yields CASSPARRGFEKLFF.

CDR3: CSVGDIGYEQYF. CDR3 in DNA: TGCAGCGTTGGGGACATAGGGTACGAGCAGTACTTC. The V gene is TRBV29-1, the J gene TRBJ2-7; D is possibly TRBD1 (6 bases). The CDR3 has 12 residues. V shed 4 bases and J shed 4 bases, with 11 bases lying between them. Per germline, CDR1 SQVTM and CDR2 ANQGSEA.

V gene TRBV28 combines with J gene TRBJ1-1; tentative D call: TRBD1 (6 bases). Trimming pared 6 bases from V and 1 base from J, leaving 15 bases between. Per germline, CDR1 MDHEN and CDR2 SYDVKM. This CDR3 spans 15 amino acids. The CDR3 spells CASSRPGTQNTEAFF. In DNA form, the CDR3 reads TGTGCCAGCAGCCGGCCCGGGACACAGAACACTGAAGCTTTCTTT.

V usage is TRBV7-8 and J usage is TRBJ2-1; weak D call: TRBD1 (6 bases). Germline CDR1 reads SGHVS; CDR2 reads FQNEAQ. The V end was cut by 5 bases, the J end by 9 bases, with 8 bases between. This CDR3 comprises 11 residues. CDR3 nucleotide sequence: TGTGCCAGCAGCCAGGACAGTGAGCAGTTCTTC. As protein: CASSQDSEQFF.

The V gene is TRBV18, the J gene TRBJ1-5, with D hard to call. Trimming pared 4 bases from V and 5 bases from J, leaving 21 bases between. CDR1 is KGHSH and CDR2 is LQKENI in the germline V gene. CDR3 length equals 17 residues. The CDR3 DNA follows: TGTGCCAGCTCACTCGATACGGGTCCCCCGAGGTATCAGCCCCAGCATTTT. It yields the protein CASSLDTGPPRYQPQHF.

This clone was counted a few times. Other nucleotide sequences in the sample specify the same CDR3. The V and J genes are TRBV6-5 and TRBJ2-7, with a tentative D call TRBD2 (5 bases). Germline CDR1 MNHEY, CDR2 SVGAGI. The CDR3 length is 13 residues. Between the trimmed V and J ends, which lost 2 bases and 2 bases, there was a span of 7 bases. The CDR3 DNA follows: TGTGCCAGCAGTTACCCCGGGACCTACGAGCAGTACTTC. The encoded protein is CASSYPGTYEQYF.